Described below is a single T cell receptor (beta chain) sequence and its context. Its antigen is not known. Germline values: CDR1 DFQATT, CDR2 SNEGSKA (reference sequence). The CDR3 sequence is 14 residues long. Trimming took 6 bases from V and 6 from J, leaving 21 bases between them. The data stem from a study of blood T cells in healthy people across ages. Regarding the study as a whole: Per-million-T-cell TCR beta diversity fell roughly linearly with age.

Next came a second PCR, run for about 7 to 11 cycles, which used a sample-barcoded 5' primer along with a J-beta primer mix. TCRdb ran MiXCR on the 5' RACE reads and lists one entry per CDR3 protein. The table has 1.2 million to 1.5 million distinct CDR3 sequences, around 59% seen once. Investigators took around 11 milliliters of peripheral blood from every donor. Sequencing was performed on blood. The rearrangement links TRBV20-1 to TRBJ2-7, with D perhaps matching TRBD2 (6 bases). This receptor was taken from a young man in good health. The DNA for the CDR3 is TGCAGTGCCCCTTCGGAGGGTCGGGGATCCGAGCAGTACTTC. Translating it yields CSAPSEGRGSEQYF.